This T cell receptor beta chain comes out of a study of CD8+CD57+ T cells in acquired aplastic anemia. CDR3 and TCR beta VDJ profiling relied on genomic DNA as the template. MiXCR, applied by TCRdb to the reads, yields one record per CDR3 protein. This table has under 500,000 distinct CDR3 sequences, about a third appearing once. All patients picked for sequencing had shown, by flow cytometry, an expansion of CD8+CD57+ cells. Severe acquired aplastic anemia was diagnosed in all patients. The CDR3 has 14 residues. V lost 5 bases, J lost 5 bases, and 7 bases stayed unmatched. From germline, CDR1 is SNHLY and CDR2 FYNNEI.

The chain uses TRBV2 and TRBJ1-2, with 8 bases that match TRBD1. Sequenced sample: sorted CD4+, CD8+, or CD8+CD57+ T cells (not recorded which) from PBMCs. The origin of this receptor is a human donor with aplastic anemia. The CDR3: CASSQVWTGYGYTF. The CDR3 nucleotides are TGTGCCAGCAGTCAGGTTTGGACAGGGTATGGCTACACCTTC.